This T cell receptor beta chain was recovered during a study of T cell repertoires in cytomegalovirus infection. MiXCR, applied by TCRdb to the reads, yields one record per CDR3 protein. The data hold approximately 500,000 distinct CDR3 sequences, with less than 30% observed a single time. The study's findings and limits: The cumulative frequency of public TCR beta families identified carriers of CMV plus the relevant HLA. The ex vivo response was dominated by HLA-C-restricted CMV-specific TCR beta clonotypes.

For this clonotype: Its antigen is currently unknown.

This CDR3 has 14 residues. V shed 3 bases and J shed 4 bases, with 9 bases lying between them. From germline, CDR1 is LGHDT and CDR2 YNNKEL (reference sequence). Sequencing input: PBMCs. The receptor's source is a human donor in good health (CMV status not recorded). Some clones in this sample may be carry-over from other donors' samples. J is TRBJ2-2 and V is TRBV3-1, with unresolved D. The CDR3 nucleotides read TGTGCCAGCAGCCAGGGTCATAGCACCGGGGAGCTGTTTTTT. Its translation: CASSQGHSTGELFF.